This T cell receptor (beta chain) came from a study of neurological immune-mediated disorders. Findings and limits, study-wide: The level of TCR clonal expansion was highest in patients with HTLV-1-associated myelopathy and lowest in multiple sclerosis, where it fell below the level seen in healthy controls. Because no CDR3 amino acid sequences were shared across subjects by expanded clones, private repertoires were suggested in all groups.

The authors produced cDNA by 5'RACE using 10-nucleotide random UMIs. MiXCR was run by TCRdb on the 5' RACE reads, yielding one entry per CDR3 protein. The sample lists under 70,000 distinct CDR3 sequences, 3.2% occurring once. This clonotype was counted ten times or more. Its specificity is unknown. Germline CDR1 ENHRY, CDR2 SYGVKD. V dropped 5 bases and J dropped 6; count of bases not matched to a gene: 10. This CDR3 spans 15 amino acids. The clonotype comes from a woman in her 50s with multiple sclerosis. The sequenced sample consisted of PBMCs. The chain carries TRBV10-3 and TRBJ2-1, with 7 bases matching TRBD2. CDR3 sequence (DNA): TGTGCCATCAGTCTGACTAGCCGTAGGGGCAATGAGCAGTTCTTC. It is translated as CAISLTSRRGNEQFF.